These 20 T cell receptor beta chains originate from one sample sequenced in a study of T cell repertoires in cytomegalovirus infection. Their specific antigens are unknown. One entry per CDR3 protein, called by TCRdb with MiXCR from the reads. The table lists fewer than 650,000 distinct CDR3 sequences, approximately 40% of them singletons. Sequencing was performed on cultured PBMCs, taken from culture after CMV antigen stimulation. The source is a human donor in good health (CMV status not recorded). Some clones in this sample may be carry-over from other donors' samples.

The chain has TRBV7-9 and TRBJ1-2; perhaps TRBD1 as D (5 bases). The V end was cut by 1 base, the J end by 5 bases, with 14 bases between. CDR1 is SEHNR and CDR2 is FQNEAQ in the germline V gene (reference sequence). This CDR3 comprises 15 residues. In nucleotides, the CDR3 is TGTGCCAGCAGCTTAGGTCAGGGCGACCCTTATGGCTACACCTTC. The encoded protein is CASSLGQGDPYGYTF.

This clonotype was observed at least ten times. V and J are TRBV7-2 and TRBJ2-5; TRBD2 might be the D (6 bases). The CDR3 length is 14 residues. Germline values: CDR1 SGHTA, CDR2 FQGNSA. The ends were cut back, 4 bases at V and 1 base at J, with 10 bases in the middle. The CDR3 region is CASSYGGSQETQYF. The DNA of the CDR3 is TGTGCCAGCAGCTATGGAGGGTCCCAAGAGACCCAGTACTTC.

This chain connects TRBV7-2 to TRBJ2-1; 10 nucleotides match TRBD1. Germline CDR1 is SGHTA and CDR2 is FQGNSA. This CDR3 is 16 amino acids long. Trimming at V came to 5 bases and at J to 7 bases, leaving 11 bases not matched to a gene. This CDR3 reads CASSPGGTGVTNEQFF. Here the CDR3 DNA reads TGTGCCAGCAGCCCGGGGGGGACAGGGGTAACAAATGAGCAGTTCTTC. Using reference TRBV7-2 and TRBJ2-1 for the parts outside the CDR3, the full variable domain is GAGVSQSPSNKVTEKGKDVELRCDPISGHTALYWYRQSLGQGLEFLIYFQGNSAPDKSGLPSDRFSAERTGGSVSTLTIQRTQQEDSAVYLCASSPGGTGVTNEQFFGPGTRLTVL.

This clonotype was recorded a few times. V usage is TRBV5-4 and J usage is TRBJ2-7; D might be TRBD1 or TRBD2, each matching 5 bases. Trimming shortened V by 4 bases and J by 3 bases, and 11 bases separated the two germline ends. Germline V gene data show CDR1 as SGHNT and CDR2 as YYREEE (reference sequence). This CDR3 is 13 amino acids long. CDR3 in DNA: TGTGCCAGCAGCCGGGACGGAAACTACGAGCAGTACTTC. Protein sequence: CASSRDGNYEQYF.

This clonotype was found a few times. The J gene is TRBJ2-5, the V gene TRBV7-9; D is perhaps TRBD1 (6 bases). Germline CDR1 reads SEHNR; CDR2 reads FQNEAQ (reference sequence). With 1 base removed from V and 1 base from J, the gap between germline ends came to 7 bases. The CDR3 extends over 14 amino acids. Here the CDR3 reads CASSLVGAQETQYF. CDR3 nucleotide sequence: TGTGCCAGCAGCTTAGTGGGGGCCCAAGAGACCCAGTACTTC.

This clonotype came up a few times. This chain uses TRBV19 with TRBJ2-7; TRBD1 matches 7 bases. The CDR3 extends over 13 amino acids. CDR1 is LNHDA and CDR2 is SQIVND in the germline V gene (reference sequence). The J segment lost 4 bases and the V segment lost 4 bases, leaving 4 bases of the junction unmatched. CDR3: CASSNPTGYEQYF. DNA for the CDR3: TGTGCCAGTAGTAACCCGACAGGGTACGAGCAGTACTTC.

This clonotype has just a few counts. The chain is built from TRBV12-3 or TRBV12-4 and TRBJ2-2; 7 bases line up with TRBD1. Germline trimming cut 3 bases from V and 7 bases from J; bases unmatched to any gene: 5. The CDR3 loop spans 14 amino acids. The CDR3 region is CASSLGQLDGELFF. DNA for the CDR3: TGTGCCAGCAGTTTGGGACAGTTGGACGGGGAGCTGTTTTTT.

The V and J genes are TRBV7-2 and TRBJ2-3, with 9 positions matching TRBD2. The V gene end was trimmed by 1 base and the J gene end by 2 bases; junction bases not matched to a gene: 4. In germline, CDR1 is SGHTA, CDR2 FQGNSA. The CDR3 is made up of 16 amino acids. CDR3 amino acids: CASSLGGLAITDTQYF. The CDR3, as DNA: TGTGCCAGCAGCTTAGGAGGACTAGCGATCACAGATACGCAGTATTTT.

CDR3 DNA sequence: TGCAGTGCTAGCGACGACTTGGGCAATCAGCCCCAGCATTTT. The encoded protein is CSASDDLGNQPQHF. The chain couples TRBV20-1 to TRBJ1-5; D not certain. The germline V gene encodes CDR1 DFQATT and CDR2 SNEGSKA (reference sequence). Trimming left V 3 bases short and J 2 bases short, with 11 bases between. CDR3 length equals 14 residues.

This chain links TRBV6-6 with TRBJ2-1; the match to TRBD2 covers 8 bases. The CDR3 consists of 14 residues. Germline CDR1 MNHNY, CDR2 SVGAGI (reference sequence). Losses at the gene ends were 7 bases for V and 6 bases for J; bases not matched to a gene: 8. The CDR3 spells CASTPSGGVNEQFF. Written as DNA, the CDR3 is TGTGCCAGCACTCCATCGGGGGGGGTCAATGAGCAGTTCTTC.

This chain uses TRBV7-4 with TRBJ2-6, with a possible D match to TRBD2 (6 bases). The CDR3 totals 20 residues. Germline V gene data show CDR1 as SGHVT and CDR2 as SQSDAQ. Trimming left V 3 bases short and J 2 bases short, with 23 bases between. CDR3 sequence reads: CASSFQFGWRDAPGANVLTF. CDR3 nucleotides: TGTGCCAGCAGCTTTCAATTCGGGTGGCGGGACGCTCCTGGGGCCAACGTCCTGACTTTC.

This rearrangement joins TRBV6-2 or TRBV6-3 to TRBJ2-1; D gene ambiguous. There are 15 residues in the CDR3. In germline, CDR1 is MNHEY, CDR2 SVGEGT. Trimming took off 4 bases at V and 0 bases at J, with 10 bases between the two ends. CDR3 DNA sequence: TGTGCCAGCAGTTGGCATATTATCTCCTACAATGAGCAGTTCTTC. This encodes CASSWHIISYNEQFF.

This rearrangement joins TRBV12-3 or TRBV12-4 to TRBJ1-4, with a weak D call TRBD1 (5 bases). V dropped 4 bases and J dropped 8 bases, with 17 bases sitting between them. This CDR3 contains 15 residues. CDR3 residues: CASSSRGQQGEKLFF. CDR3 coding DNA: TGTGCCAGCAGTTCGAGGGGCCAACAAGGGGAAAAACTGTTTTTT.

This clonotype was seen a single time. The V call is TRBV5-6, the J call TRBJ2-5; D possibly corresponds to TRBD1 (6 bases). Deletions cut 4 bases from V and 5 bases from J, with 9 bases between. The CDR3 has 12 amino acids. Germline V gene sequence: CDR1 SGHDT, CDR2 YYEEEE. CDR3 coding DNA: TGTGCCAGCAGCCGGACAGTGGAGACCCAGTACTTC. It codes for CASSRTVETQYF. Full variable domain (missing parts from reference TRBV5-6 and TRBJ2-5): DAGVTQSPTHLIKTRGQQVTLRCSPKSGHDTVSWYQQALGQGPQFIFQYYEEEERQRGNFPDRFSGHQFPNYSSELNVNALLLGDSALYLCASSRTVETQYFGPGTRLLVL.

The rearrangement uses TRBV28 and TRBJ2-2; TRBD2 aligns across 7 bases. The CDR3 consists of 14 residues. V lost 6 bases to trimming and J lost 3 bases; unmatched junction nucleotides: 4. CDR1 is MDHEN, CDR2 SYDVKM, per germline. DNA of the CDR3: TGTGCCAGCAGCCCTAGCGGTTACACCGGGGAGCTGTTTTTT. Amino acids: CASSPSGYTGELFF.

This rearrangement joins TRBV5-1 to TRBJ1-1, with D perhaps TRBD1 (6 bases). The CDR3 covers 15 residues. Germline V gene lookup returns CDR1 SGHRS and CDR2 YFSETQ. V was shortened by 1 base and J by 0 bases, with 10 bases between the two germline ends. The CDR3 loop reads CASSLFQGMNTEAFF. DNA of the CDR3: TGCGCCAGCAGCTTGTTCCAGGGGATGAACACTGAAGCTTTCTTT.

The V and J genes are TRBV29-1 and TRBJ2-7; tentative D call: TRBD1 (5 bases). With 5 bases removed from V and 5 bases from J, the gap between germline ends came to 10 bases. There are 11 residues in the CDR3. Per germline, CDR1 SQVTM and CDR2 ANQGSEA. DNA of the CDR3: TGCAGCGTTAACAGGTTCAACGAGCAGTACTTC. Protein product: CSVNRFNEQYF.

This clonotype has more than one count but fewer than ten. The V call is TRBV7-2, the J call TRBJ2-3; D remains ambiguous. The germline CDR1 and CDR2 sequences are SGHTA and FQGNSA. Trimming removed 8 bases from V and 6 bases from J, with 12 bases in between. This CDR3 region has 12 residues. The DNA for the CDR3 is TGTGCCAGCTCATGGGTTGATGATACGCAGTATTTT. Protein product: CASSWVDDTQYF.

CDR3 sequence reads: CASSTGFLAGSTEAFF. The CDR3 DNA reads as TGTGCCAGTAGTACAGGATTTTTGGCAGGGAGCACTGAAGCTTTCTTT. The rearrangement uses TRBV19 and TRBJ1-1; D might be TRBD1 (5 bases). Trimming took off 4 bases at V and 4 bases at J, with 19 bases between the two ends. The CDR3 runs 16 residues. Per the germline V gene, CDR1 is LNHDA and CDR2 is SQIVND (reference sequence).

This clonotype appeared once. This chain joins TRBV10-3 and TRBJ1-2, with no clear D. The CDR3 is 12 residues long. Germline V gene sequence: CDR1 ENHRY, CDR2 SYGVKD. V gave up 0 bases and J gave up 5 bases, with 4 bases separating them. CDR3 region: CAISESGYGYTF. The CDR3 DNA sequence: TGTGCCATCAGTGAGTCCGGATATGGCTACACCTTC.